This TCR beta chain was sequenced in a study of cytomegalovirus exposure and HLA in healthy donors. The V end lost 5 bases, the J end lost 3 bases, and 16 bases lay between the germline ends. The germline V gene encodes CDR1 SEHNR and CDR2 FQNEAQ (reference sequence). This CDR3 has 16 residues. Study outcomes and limitations: Later analysis associated a missense DCLRE1C variant with TCR beta V- and J-gene trimming. It was reported in a later analysis that an Asian-associated ancestry cluster showed fewer N-insertions than the approximately 670-donor mean.

In regard to this clone: As yet, its antigen is unknown.

The PCR made use of 60 Vbeta and 13 Jbeta primers. Sequencing used immunoSEQ multiplex PCR; TCRdb keeps in-frame clones, though not all of them. The table includes about 200,000 clones, over 75% detected once. The receptor's source is a man aged 18-30 years in good health and CMV-seronegative. What was sequenced was PBMCs. The chain employs TRBV7-9 and TRBJ2-2, with D tentatively TRBD1 (5 bases). The CDR3 nucleotides are TGTGCCAGCAGCCCCGGGTGGGGCGGAGACACCGGGGAGCTGTTTTTT. Translation gives CASSPGWGGDTGELFF.